A selection of T cell receptor beta chains follows, all from one sample in a study of cytomegalovirus exposure and HLA in healthy donors. The data were produced by immunoSEQ multiplex PCR, yet TCRdb's version contains in-frame clones alone and is incomplete. The repertoire holds about 190,000 clones, with around 75% as singletons. Sequenced input: PBMCs. All receptors derive from a woman aged 25 to 39 in good health and CMV-seronegative. Each CDR3 is given with its conserved first and last residue. D genes are given only for firm matches. Not all rows give a size; the values are once, few, many and, for expanded clones, a class.

CDR3: CASSLEGGNHYEQYF
DNA: TGCGCCAGCAGCTTGGAGGGGGGGAATCACTACGAGCAGTACTTC
size: .
length: 15
D: .
V: TRBV5-1
J: TRBJ2-7

CDR3: CASTPTENPYEQYF
DNA: TGCGCCAGCACCCCGACAGAGAACCCTTACGAGCAGTACTTC
size: .
length: 14
D: .
V: TRBV5-1
J: TRBJ2-7

CDR3: CASSQYGGQLNYGYTF
DNA: TGTGCCAGCAGCCAATATGGGGGACAGCTTAACTATGGCTACACCTTC
size: .
length: 16
D: TRBD1
V: TRBV13
J: TRBJ1-2

CDR3: CAWSVLDTIYF
DNA: TGTGCCTGGAGTGTACTCGACACCATATATTTT
size: .
length: 11
D: .
V: TRBV30
J: TRBJ1-3

CDR3: CASMSFGGAYEQYF
DNA: TGTGCCAGCATGTCCTTCGGGGGGGCGTACGAGCAGTACTTC
size: .
length: 14
D: TRBD2
V: TRBV2
J: TRBJ2-7

CDR3: CASSSGLAGAEQYF
DNA: TGTGCCAGCAGTTCTGGACTAGCGGGGGCCGAGCAGTACTTC
size: .
length: 14
D: TRBD2
V: TRBV27
J: TRBJ2-7

CDR3: CASSMGHPFYGYTF
DNA: TGTGCCAGTAGTATGGGCCATCCGTTCTATGGCTACACCTTC
size: .
length: 14
D: .
V: TRBV19
J: TRBJ1-2

CDR3: CSVEDPSDRHYEQYF
DNA: TGCAGCGTTGAAGACCCCTCGGACAGGCACTACGAGCAGTACTTC
size: .
length: 15
D: TRBD1
V: TRBV29-1
J: TRBJ2-7

CDR3: CASSLTSGTNNEQFF
DNA: TGTGCCAGCAGCTTGACTAGCGGGACTAACAATGAGCAGTTCTTC
size: .
length: 15
D: TRBD2
V: TRBV5-6
J: TRBJ2-1

CDR3: CASSLHGTGGYQPQHF
DNA: TGTGCCAGCAGCTTACACGGGACAGGGGGCTATCAGCCCCAGCATTTT
size: .
length: 16
D: TRBD1
V: TRBV7-9
J: TRBJ1-5

CDR3: CASSMPGMNTEAFF
DNA: TGTGCCAGTAGTATGCCAGGTATGAACACTGAAGCTTTCTTT
size: .
length: 14
D: .
V: TRBV19
J: TRBJ1-1

CDR3: CASSSSTAYYGYTF
DNA: TGTGCCAGCAGCTCATCGACAGCCTACTATGGCTACACCTTC
size: .
length: 14
D: .
V: TRBV7-2
J: TRBJ1-2

CDR3: CASSLEEGSEQYF
DNA: TGTGCCAGCAGCTTAGAAGAGGGCAGCGAGCAGTACTTC
size: .
length: 13
D: .
V: TRBV11-3
J: TRBJ2-7

CDR3: CASSSRLQGRQPQHF
DNA: TGTGCCAGCAGCTCACGATTACAGGGCCGGCAGCCCCAGCATTTT
size: few
length: 15
D: .
V: TRBV7-2
J: TRBJ1-5

CDR3: CASSPGLAGYEQYF
DNA: TGTGCCAGCTCACCCGGACTAGCGGGCTACGAGCAGTACTTC
size: .
length: 14
D: TRBD2
V: TRBV18
J: TRBJ2-7

CDR3: CASSEVGGRHSYEQYF
DNA: TGTGCTAGCAGCGAAGTAGGCGGGCGGCACTCCTACGAGCAGTACTTC
size: .
length: 16
D: .
V: TRBV7-7
J: TRBJ2-7

CDR3: CASSAGRDRVLRGNTEAFF
DNA: TGTGCCAGCAGCGCCGGCCGGGACAGGGTTCTGAGAGGCAACACTGAAGCTTTCTTT
size: .
length: 19
D: TRBD1
V: TRBV2
J: TRBJ1-1

CDR3: CASRRGQGYSAQYF
DNA: TGTGCCAGCAGAAGGGGACAGGGCTACTCGGCCCAGTACTTC
size: few
length: 14
D: TRBD1
V: TRBV27
J: TRBJ2-5

CDR3: CASSATRQGTYEQYF
DNA: TGTGCCAGCAGCGCCACTCGACAGGGTACCTACGAGCAGTACTTC
size: .
length: 15
D: TRBD1
V: TRBV13
J: TRBJ2-7

CDR3: CASSPPGGRYLYGYTF
DNA: TGTGCCAGCAGTCCGCCGGGGGGCAGGTATCTTTATGGCTACACCTTC
size: .
length: 16
D: .
V: TRBV27
J: TRBJ1-2

CDR3: CASSTYRVGNYGYTF
DNA: TGTGCCAGCAGTACCTACAGGGTTGGGAACTATGGCTACACCTTC
size: .
length: 15
D: .
V: TRBV6-5
J: TRBJ1-2

CDR3: CASSLFASGSYEQYF
DNA: TGTGCCAGCAGCTTATTCGCTAGCGGGTCCTACGAGCAGTACTTC
size: .
length: 15
D: TRBD2
V: TRBV7-6
J: TRBJ2-7

CDR3: CASSSGQGAFYEQYF
DNA: TGTGCCAGCTCCTCCGGACAGGGGGCGTTCTACGAGCAGTACTTC
size: .
length: 15
D: TRBD1
V: TRBV18
J: TRBJ2-7

CDR3: CASSSGTSGRGGVSQYF
DNA: TGTGCCAGCAGCTCCGGGACTAGCGGGAGGGGAGGCGTGTCGCAGTACTTC
size: few
length: 17
D: TRBD2
V: TRBV5-4
J: TRBJ2-7

CDR3: CAWSTGTSGYNEQFF
DNA: TGTGCCTGGAGTACAGGGACTAGCGGTTACAATGAGCAGTTCTTC
size: .
length: 15
D: TRBD2
V: TRBV30
J: TRBJ2-1

CDR3: CSVALETQYF
DNA: TGCAGCGTTGCTTTGGAGACCCAGTACTTC
size: .
length: 10
D: .
V: TRBV29-1
J: TRBJ2-5

CDR3: CASRRGEFGEKLFF
DNA: TGTGCCAGCAGACGGGGGGAATTTGGTGAAAAACTGTTTTTT
size: .
length: 14
D: .
V: TRBV6-6
J: TRBJ1-4

CDR3: CASSAPQLAGGGFNEQFF
DNA: TGTGCCAGCTCCGCACCACAGCTAGCGGGAGGAGGTTTTAATGAGCAGTTCTTC
size: .
length: 18
D: TRBD2
V: TRBV18
J: TRBJ2-1